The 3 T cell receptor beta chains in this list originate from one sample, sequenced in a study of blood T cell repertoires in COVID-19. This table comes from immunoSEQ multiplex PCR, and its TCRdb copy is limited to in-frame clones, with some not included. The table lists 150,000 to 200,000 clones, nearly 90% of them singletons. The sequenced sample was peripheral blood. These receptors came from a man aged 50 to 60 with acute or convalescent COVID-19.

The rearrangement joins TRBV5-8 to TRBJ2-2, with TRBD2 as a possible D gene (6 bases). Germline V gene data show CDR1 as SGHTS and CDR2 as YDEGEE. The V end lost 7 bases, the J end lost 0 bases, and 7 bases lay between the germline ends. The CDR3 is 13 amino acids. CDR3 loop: CASGGANTGELFF. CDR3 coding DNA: TGTGCCAGCGGAGGGGCGAACACCGGGGAGCTGTTTTTT.

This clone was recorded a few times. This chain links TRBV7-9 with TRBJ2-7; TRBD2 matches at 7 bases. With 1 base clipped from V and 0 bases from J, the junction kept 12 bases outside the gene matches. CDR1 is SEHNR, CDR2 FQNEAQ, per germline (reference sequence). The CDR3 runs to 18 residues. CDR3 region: CASSLGGSKLAASYEQYF. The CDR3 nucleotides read TGTGCCAGCAGCTTAGGGGGGAGTAAGCTAGCGGCCTCCTACGAGCAGTACTTC.

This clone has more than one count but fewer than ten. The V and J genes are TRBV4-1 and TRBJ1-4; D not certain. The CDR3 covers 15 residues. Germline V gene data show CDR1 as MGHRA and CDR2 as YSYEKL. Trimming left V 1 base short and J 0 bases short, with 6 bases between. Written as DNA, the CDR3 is TGCGCCAGCAGCCAAGGTTCCACAACTAATGAAAAACTGTTTTTT. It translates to CASSQGSTTNEKLFF.